These T cell receptor beta chains were read from a single sample in a study of shared clonotypes between healthy human individuals. The protocol was immunoSEQ multiplex PCR, while the TCRdb copy is restricted to in-frame clones and leaves out a portion. The sample shows 950,000 to 1,300,000 clones, around 74% of them seen only once. Sequencing was done on a sample of memory CD4+ T cells sorted from blood. These receptors all come from a man between 18 and 29 years old in good health. Both conserved end residues are part of each CDR3. D genes are given only for firm matches. Size is stated for part of the rows, as once, few or many counts, or as a class when the clone is expanded.

v_call	clone_size	j_call	cdr3_length	d_call	cdr3_aa	cdr3_nt
TRBV5-4	-	TRBJ2-7	13	TRBD1	CASSTDRVNEQYF	TGTGCCAGCAGCACCGACAGGGTAAACGAGCAGTACTTC
TRBV4-3	-	TRBJ2-7	14	-	CASSQYTSSYEQYF	TGCGCCAGCAGCCAGTACACGAGCTCCTACGAGCAGTACTTC
TRBV7-9	once	TRBJ1-2	16	-	CASTRGSGLEEKGYTF	TGTGCCAGCACCAGAGGCTCGGGGCTGGAAGAAAAGGGCTACACCTTC
TRBV7-9	-	TRBJ2-1	15	-	CASSLGLVRLGEQFF	TGTGCCAGCAGCCTGGGGCTAGTTCGTCTCGGTGAGCAGTTCTTC
TRBV5-1	-	TRBJ2-7	19	-	CASSFTITGPPIPPYEQYF	TGCGCCAGCAGCTTCACAATCACGGGACCGCCGATACCCCCCTACGAGCAGTACTTC
TRBV9	-	TRBJ2-1	15	TRBD1	CASSPGTGANNEQFF	TGTGCCAGCAGCCCCGGGACAGGAGCAAACAATGAGCAGTTCTTC
TRBV9	-	TRBJ1-6	12	-	CASSVGTAPLHF	TGTGCCAGCAGCGTAGGGACCGCGCCCCTCCACTTT
TRBV6-5	-	TRBJ1-4	16	-	CASSYSSSLIAEKLFF	TGTGCCAGCAGTTACTCGAGCAGTCTTATTGCGGAAAAACTGTTTTTT
TRBV29-1	-	TRBJ1-1	13	TRBD1	CSVLQGAQTEAFF	TGCAGCGTTCTACAGGGGGCTCAAACTGAAGCTTTCTTT
TRBV19	-	TRBJ2-1	15	TRBD2	CASSIWTSGNNEQFF	TGTGCCAGTAGTATCTGGACTAGCGGGAACAATGAGCAGTTCTTC
TRBV9	-	TRBJ2-2	13	-	CASSPQQRGELFF	TGTGCCAGCAGCCCTCAACAGCGCGGGGAGCTGTTTTTT
TRBV2	-	TRBJ1-2	12	-	CASRGRSYGYTF	TGTGCCAGCAGGGGACGGAGTTATGGCTACACCTTC
TRBV4-3	-	TRBJ2-3	16	TRBD2	CASSQGETSGMDTQYF	TGCGCCAGCAGCCAAGGAGAAACTAGCGGGATGGATACGCAGTATTTT
TRBV28	-	TRBJ2-7	17	-	CASIPESGREVTGEQYF	TGTGCCAGCATCCCCGAATCAGGCAGGGAGGTGACGGGGGAGCAGTACTTC
TRBV2	-	TRBJ2-5	13	TRBD1	CATRQGEQETQYF	TGTGCCACCCGACAGGGAGAGCAAGAGACCCAGTACTTC
TRBV27	-	TRBJ1-2	12	-	CASSNSPNGYTF	TGTGCCAGCAGTAACTCCCCCAATGGCTACACCTTC
TRBV30	-	TRBJ2-3	14	-	CAWSVGLSTDTQYF	TGTGCCTGGAGTGTAGGCCTAAGCACAGATACGCAGTATTTT
TRBV14	many	TRBJ2-7	15	-	CASSQDLTGFYEQYF	TGTGCCAGCAGCCAAGACCTAACAGGGTTCTACGAGCAGTACTTC
TRBV7-2	-	TRBJ2-3	14	-	CASSLVSVTDTQYF	TGTGCCAGCAGCTTAGTTAGCGTAACAGATACGCAGTATTTT
TRBV6-1	-	TRBJ2-1	14	TRBD1	CASTPTGAYNEQFF	TGTGCCAGCACCCCGACAGGGGCCTACAATGAGCAGTTCTTC
TRBV2	-	TRBJ1-6	15	-	CASSDEGRYNSPLHF	TGTGCCAGCAGTGATGAGGGCCGCTATAATTCACCCCTCCACTTT
TRBV6-1	-	TRBJ2-3	17	-	CASSEIGGGGFTDTQYF	TGTGCCAGCAGTGAAATTGGAGGGGGGGGTTTCACAGATACGCAGTATTTT
TRBV7-2	-	TRBJ2-5	16	-	CASSFVVGMRRETQYF	TGTGCCAGCAGCTTTGTAGTGGGGATGAGGAGGGAGACCCAGTACTTC
TRBV6-5	-	TRBJ2-2	12	-	CASREAAGELFF	TGTGCCAGCAGAGAGGCGGCCGGGGAGCTGTTTTTT